This T cell receptor (beta chain) originates from a study of monozygotic twins with inflammatory bowel disease. Whole-study results and caveats: Patient repertoire variability may have increased through differing immunosuppressive treatments.

About this clonotype: Its specificity is unknown.

Per germline, CDR1 MDHEN and CDR2 SYDVKM. This CDR3 comprises 12 residues. TCR libraries were prepared from roughly 3,300 ng total RNA each. For each CDR3 protein, TCRdb gives one entry from its re-call of the 5' RACE reads, without DNA. Its clone listing holds around 450,000 distinct CDR3 sequences. Material for sequencing was blood. This clonotype was sampled from a human donor with ulcerative colitis or Crohn's disease, or a healthy co-twin of an affected twin (not recorded which). The J gene is TRBJ1-3, the V gene TRBV28; the D call from TCRdb, TRBD1, cannot be confirmed without DNA. The CDR3 protein is CAGGTAGNTIYF. The variable domain in full, with the rest retrieved from reference TRBV28 and TRBJ1-3, is DVKVTQSSRYLVKRTGEKVFLECVQDMDHENMFWYRQDPGLGLRLIYFSYDVKMKEKGDIPEGYSVSREKKERFSLILESASTNQTSMYLCAGGTAGNTIYFGEGSWLTVV.